This T cell receptor beta chain was captured by sequencing in a study of T cell changes during pregnancy in multiple sclerosis. Sequencing was performed with immunoSEQ multiplex PCR; in TCRdb, only in-frame clones are kept and a portion is missing. The data show tens of thousands of clones, 85% to 95% seen once. Germline CDR1 is LNHDA and CDR2 is SQIVND (reference sequence). The CDR3 has 16 residues. With V trimmed by 6 bases and J by 5 bases, 10 bases remained unmatched. Sample: CD4+ T cells from peripheral blood mononuclear cells, taken in the second trimester of pregnancy. The receptor comes from a female donor with multiple sclerosis, enrolled in a pregnancy study. The chain uses TRBV19 and TRBJ1-6; TRBD1 aligns across 7 bases. Written as DNA, the CDR3 is TGTGCCAGTAGCCGCGACAGGGACTGGAATAATTCACCCCTCCACTTT. It codes for CASSRDRDWNNSPLHF. Full variable domain (rest looked up from reference TRBV19 and TRBJ1-6): DGGITQSPKYLFRKEGQNVTLSCEQNLNHDAMYWYRQDPGQGLRLIYYSQIVNDFQKGDIAEGYSVSREKKESFPLTVTSAQKNPTAFYLCASSRDRDWNNSPLHFGNGTRLTVT.